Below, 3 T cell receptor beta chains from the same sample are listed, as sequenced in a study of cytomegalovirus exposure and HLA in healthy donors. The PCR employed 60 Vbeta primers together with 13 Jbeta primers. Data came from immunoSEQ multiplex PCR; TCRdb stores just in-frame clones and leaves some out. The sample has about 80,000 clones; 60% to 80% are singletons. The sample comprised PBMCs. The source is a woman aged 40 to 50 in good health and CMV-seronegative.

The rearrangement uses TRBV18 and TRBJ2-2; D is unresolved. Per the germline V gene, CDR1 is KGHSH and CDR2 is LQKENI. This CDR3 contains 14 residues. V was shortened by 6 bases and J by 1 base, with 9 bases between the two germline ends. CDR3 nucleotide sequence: TGTGCCAGCTCCAAATCCCAGAACACCGGGGAGCTGTTTTTT. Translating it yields CASSKSQNTGELFF.

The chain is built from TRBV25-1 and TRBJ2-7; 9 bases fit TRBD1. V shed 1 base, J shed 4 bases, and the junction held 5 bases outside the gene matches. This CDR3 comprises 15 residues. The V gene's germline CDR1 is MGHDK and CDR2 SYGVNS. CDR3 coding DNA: TGTGCCAGCAGTGAATGGGGGACAGGGACTTACGAGCAGTACTTC. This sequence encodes CASSEWGTGTYEQYF.

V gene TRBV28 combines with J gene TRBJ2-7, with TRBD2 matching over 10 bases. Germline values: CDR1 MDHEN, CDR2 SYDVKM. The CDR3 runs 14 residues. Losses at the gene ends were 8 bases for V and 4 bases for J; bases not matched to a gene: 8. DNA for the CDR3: TGTGCCAGCGGGTTAGCGGGGGGACCTTACGAGCAGTACTTC. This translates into CASGLAGGPYEQYF.